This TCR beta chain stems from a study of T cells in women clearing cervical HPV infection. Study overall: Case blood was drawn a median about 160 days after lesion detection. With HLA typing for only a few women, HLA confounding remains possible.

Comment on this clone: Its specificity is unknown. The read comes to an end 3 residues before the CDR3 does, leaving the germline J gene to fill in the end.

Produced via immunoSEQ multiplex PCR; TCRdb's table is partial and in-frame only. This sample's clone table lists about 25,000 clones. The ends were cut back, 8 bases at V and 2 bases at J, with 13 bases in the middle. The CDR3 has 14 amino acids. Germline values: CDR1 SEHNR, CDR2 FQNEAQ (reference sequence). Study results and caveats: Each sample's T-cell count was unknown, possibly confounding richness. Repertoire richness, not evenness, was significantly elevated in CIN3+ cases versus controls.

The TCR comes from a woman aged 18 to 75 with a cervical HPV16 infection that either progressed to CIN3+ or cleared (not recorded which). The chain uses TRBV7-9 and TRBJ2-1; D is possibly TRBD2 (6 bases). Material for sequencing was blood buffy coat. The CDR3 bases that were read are TGTGCCAGCGGAGCCCGGGGGACCTACAATGAG. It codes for CASGARGTYNE. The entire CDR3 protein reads CASGARGTYNEQFF.